A selection of T cell receptor beta chains follows, all from one sample in a study of cytomegalovirus exposure and HLA in healthy donors. This table comes from immunoSEQ multiplex PCR, and its TCRdb copy is limited to in-frame clones, with some not included. The repertoire holds 95,000 to 150,000 clones, with 82% as singletons. What was sequenced was PBMCs. These TCRs come from a woman aged 18 to 35 in good health and CMV-seronegative. The CDR3 runs from the conserved cysteine through the conserved F or W. The D gene is left open where the match is weak. Size tells how often a clone was seen (once, few, many) or the class of an expanded clone, and some rows leave it out.

few	.	TRBV11-2	TRBJ1-1	TGTGCCAGCAGCTATGTCGGAGGTGGTGGCACTGAAGCTTTCTTT	CASSYVGGGGTEAFF
.	.	TRBV11-3	TRBJ2-1	TGTGCCAGCAGCTTAGTTTTCGGGAGCGCTTCCTACAATGAGCAGTTCTTC	CASSLVFGSASYNEQFF
.	TRBD1	TRBV6-1	TRBJ2-7	TGTGCCAGCAGTGCCCCCGGGACAGGGGCCCACGAGCAGTACTTC	CASSAPGTGAHEQYF
few	.	TRBV25-1	TRBJ1-5	TGTGCCAGCTCCGGGACGGGGGATCAGCCCCAGCATTTT	CASSGTGDQPQHF
.	.	TRBV18	TRBJ2-7	TGTGCCAGCTCAGGCCCGGGATTACGCTACGAGCAGTACTTC	CASSGPGLRYEQYF
once	.	TRBV4-1	TRBJ2-5	TGCGCCAGCAGCGAGCAGGGTCAAGAGACCCAGTACTTC	CASSEQGQETQYF
.	TRBD1	TRBV19	TRBJ1-2	TGTGCCAGTAGCCGGGACAGGGCGGGCGGCTACACCTTC	CASSRDRAGGYTF
.	TRBD1	TRBV6-1	TRBJ1-2	TGTGCCAGCAGTGAAGCCTTGGTGGGACAGGGGGGCAATGGCTACACCTTC	CASSEALVGQGGNGYTF
few	TRBD2	TRBV23-1	TRBJ2-1	TGCGCCAGCAGTCAATTAGGGGCTAGCGGGAGGGATCTCCACTACAATGAGCAGTTCTTC	CASSQLGASGRDLHYNEQFF
.	TRBD2	TRBV10-3	TRBJ2-7	TGTGCCATCAGCCCCGGGACGGGGGGCTACGAGCAGTACTTC	CAISPGTGGYEQYF
.	TRBD2	TRBV19	TRBJ2-2	TGTGCCAGTAAGAAAGCGGGAGGGCCGGGCGGGGAGCTGTTTTTT	CASKKAGGPGGELFF
.	TRBD1	TRBV27	TRBJ1-2	TGTGCCAGCAGCCCTCGGACAGGGTTTAACTATGGCTACACCTTC	CASSPRTGFNYGYTF
.	TRBD2	TRBV5-1	TRBJ2-7	TGCGCCAGCAGCATTAGCGGGAGCAATGACGAGCAGTACTTC	CASSISGSNDEQYF
once	TRBD2	TRBV19	TRBJ2-1	TGTGCCAGTAGTCGGACTAGCGGGAGAAACTCCTACAATGAGCAGTTCTTC	CASSRTSGRNSYNEQFF
.	TRBD1	TRBV27	TRBJ2-7	TGTGCCAGCAGTTTTTTTCTCCGGGACAGGGGGTTACCCTACGAGCAGTACTTC	CASSFFLRDRGLPYEQYF
few	.	TRBV5-4	TRBJ1-1	TGTGCCAGCAGCTTGGCCTTTACAGGGAACACTGAAGCTTTCTTT	CASSLAFTGNTEAFF
once	TRBD1	TRBV5-4	TRBJ1-3	TGTGCCAGCAGCCTGGGGGGGACAGGGGGCAGAAACACCATATATTTT	CASSLGGTGGRNTIYF
.	TRBD2	TRBV13	TRBJ2-7	TGTGCCAGCAGCCCCGGGGTAGCGGGGAACTACGAGCAGTACTTC	CASSPGVAGNYEQYF
.	.	TRBV19	TRBJ1-1	TGTGCCAGTAGTATAGTAGGGAGGGGGAACACTGAAGCTTTCTTT	CASSIVGRGNTEAFF
.	.	TRBV9	TRBJ2-5	TGTGCCAGCAGCCCCCGGACAGGGAGGGAAGAGACCCAGTACTTC	CASSPRTGREETQYF
.	TRBD2	TRBV11-3	TRBJ2-3	TGTGCCAGCGGGCCGGGACTAGCGGCAGATACGCAGTATTTT	CASGPGLAADTQYF
once	.	TRBV19	TRBJ1-4	TGTGCCAGTAGTCTAACGTGGGACACAGGTGAAAAACTGTTTTTT	CASSLTWDTGEKLFF
.	TRBD2	TRBV5-6	TRBJ2-7	TGTGCCAGCAGCTTGACGGCTAGCGGGGCCTACGAGCAGTACTTC	CASSLTASGAYEQYF
once	.	TRBV10-2	TRBJ1-1	TGCGCCAGCGGAGGGAGGGAGGGAATTTACGTGAACACTGAAGCTTTCTTT	CASGGREGIYVNTEAFF
.	.	TRBV7-2	TRBJ1-2	TGTGCCAGCACCTATGGTCCGACGACAGTCTATGGCTACACCTTC	CASTYGPTTVYGYTF
.	TRBD1	TRBV6-1	TRBJ1-5	TGTGCCAGCCAAGACAGGGGAAGCAATCAGCCCCAGCATTTT	CASQDRGSNQPQHF
.	.	TRBV20-1	TRBJ1-1	TGCAGTGCTTCCATGGGGGCGGAAGCTTTCTTT	CSASMGAEAFF